Each of the 20 T cell receptor beta chains below was sequenced from the same sample in a study of T-cell reconstitution after alpha-beta-depleted transplantation in children. Using unique molecular identifiers, the investigators prepared the TCRbeta library. MiXCR was run by TCRdb on the PCR reads, yielding one entry per CDR3 protein. The sample yields 780,000 or so distinct CDR3 sequences, 16% seen once. The sequencing here drew on PBMCs, mostly from graft donor cells, taken 360 days after TCRalphabeta/CD19-depleted stem cell transplant. The receptors originated from a male patient younger than 18 who had a stem cell transplant for acute lymphoblastic leukemia, so the T cells may come from the graft donor.

This clonotype was detected only a few times. This chain joins TRBV5-1 and TRBJ2-7, with D hard to call. This CDR3 comprises 13 residues. The germline CDR1 and CDR2 sequences are SGHRS and YFSETQ. V gave up 4 bases and J gave up 3 bases, with 11 bases separating them. CDR3 sequence: CASSLPSNYEQYF. In DNA, the CDR3 is TGCGCCAGCAGCCTCCCCTCAAACTACGAGCAGTACTTC. Full variable domain (remainder filled in from reference TRBV5-1 and TRBJ2-7): KAGVTQTPRYLIKTRGQQVTLSCSPISGHRSVSWYQQTPGQGLQFLFEYFSETQRNKGNFPGRFSGRQFSNSRSEMNVSTLELGDSALYLCASSLPSNYEQYFGPGTRLTVT.

The rearrangement links TRBV29-1 to TRBJ2-1; 9 bases are a match to TRBD1. The V segment lost 6 bases and the J segment 3 bases; nucleotides outside the gene matches: 6. The CDR3 totals 14 residues. Germline V gene data show CDR1 as SQVTM and CDR2 as ANQGSEA. CDR3 nucleotide sequence: TGCAGCGTCGCCACAGGGGGCAACTACAATGAGCAGTTCTTC. It codes for CSVATGGNYNEQFF.

J is TRBJ2-7 and V is TRBV11-1, with TRBD1 matching over 12 bases. In germline, CDR1 is SGHAT, CDR2 FQDESV (reference sequence). The CDR3 runs to 20 residues. J was trimmed by 0 bases and V by 4 bases; bases with no gene match: 16. The CDR3 loop reads CASSSHPFGTGGAVSYEQYF. In nucleotides, the CDR3 is TGTGCCAGCAGCTCCCATCCCTTCGGGACAGGGGGCGCGGTCTCCTACGAGCAGTACTTC.

The chain couples TRBV4-1 to TRBJ2-1; D remains unclear. Trimming stripped 1 base from V and 3 bases from J, with 10 bases between. CDR1 MGHRA and CDR2 YSYEKL come from the germline V gene. The CDR3 consists of 15 residues. Written as DNA, the CDR3 is TGCGCCAGCAGCCAAGTGGGAACAATCTACAATGAGCAGTTCTTC. It translates to CASSQVGTIYNEQFF.

This chain links TRBV6-2 or TRBV6-3 with TRBJ2-7; 8 bases agree with TRBD2. Per germline, CDR1 MNHEY and CDR2 SVGEGT. The CDR3 extends over 16 amino acids. V shed 2 bases and J 2 bases; nucleotides not matched to a gene: 8. The DNA for the CDR3 is TGTGCCAGCAGTTACGAAGGAAGCGGGAGAGCCTACGAGCAGTACTTC. This encodes CASSYEGSGRAYEQYF.

The chain has TRBV5-1 and TRBJ2-7, with TRBD2 as a possible D gene (6 bases). The CDR3 spans 16 residues. V lost 0 bases, J lost 3 bases, and 16 bases lay in between. Germline loops: CDR1 SGHRS, CDR2 YFSETQ. CDR3 in amino acids: CASSLDLGSAGYEQYF. The CDR3 nucleotides read TGCGCCAGCAGCTTGGATTTGGGCTCAGCGGGCTACGAGCAGTACTTC.

This clonotype was found once. V and J are TRBV6-1 and TRBJ2-5, with D possibly TRBD2 on 6 matching bases. CDR1 is MNHNS, CDR2 SASEGT, per germline. Trimming took 7 bases from V and 2 from J, leaving 14 bases between them. This CDR3 contains 14 residues. The CDR3 here is CASTQPSVQETQYF. The CDR3 coding sequence is TGTGCCAGCACCCAACCTAGCGTTCAAGAGACCCAGTACTTC.

The chain carries TRBV10-3 and TRBJ1-1; TRBD1 matches at 10 bases. V shed 6 bases and J 5 bases; nucleotides not matched to a gene: 6. The CDR3 has 14 residues. The germline V gene encodes CDR1 ENHRY and CDR2 SYGVKD. The CDR3 spells CAIRGQGRGTEAFF. The CDR3 nucleotides are TGTGCCATCAGGGGACAGGGGAGGGGGACTGAAGCTTTCTTT.

This clonotype appeared a few times. The chain joins TRBV28 to TRBJ2-1; D is possibly TRBD1 or TRBD2 (5 bases each). Germline values: CDR1 MDHEN, CDR2 SYDVKM. This CDR3 has 15 residues. Trimming shortened V by 8 bases and J by 0 bases, and 14 bases separated the two germline ends. The CDR3 sequence is CASHKSGHSYNEQFF. The DNA of the CDR3 is TGTGCCAGCCACAAAAGCGGACACTCCTACAATGAGCAGTTCTTC.

The CDR3 DNA reads TGCGCCAGCAGCTTCGGACAGGGGGCTCGTAGGTCCTACAATGAGCAGTTCTTC. Residues: CASSFGQGARRSYNEQFF. The J gene is TRBJ2-1, the V gene TRBV5-1; 11 bases map to TRBD1. The germline CDR1 and CDR2 sequences are SGHRS and YFSETQ. V lost 2 bases to trimming and J lost 1 base; unmatched junction nucleotides: 8. The length of the CDR3 is 18 residues.

This clonotype was counted only a few times. The rearrangement links TRBV20-1 to TRBJ2-3; perhaps D is TRBD1 or TRBD2 (6 bases each). The CDR3 has 20 residues. Germline V gene data show CDR1 as DFQATT and CDR2 as SNEGSKA (reference sequence). Trimming took 0 bases from V and 0 from J, leaving 25 bases between them. The CDR3 is CSARDLGSGEGGASTDTQYF. Here the CDR3 DNA reads TGCAGTGCTAGAGATCTCGGTTCAGGAGAGGGGGGTGCTAGCACAGATACGCAGTATTTT.

This clonotype has a handful of counts. CDR3 residues: CSAVREESNQPQHF. CDR3 bases: TGCAGTGCTGTCCGGGAGGAATCCAATCAGCCCCAGCATTTT. The chain combines TRBV20-1 with TRBJ1-5, with no clear D. V gave up 5 bases and J gave up 3 bases, with 14 bases separating them. Germline V gene data show CDR1 as DFQATT and CDR2 as SNEGSKA (reference sequence). There are 14 residues in the CDR3.

The chain uses TRBV24-1 and TRBJ2-7; D is perhaps TRBD1 or TRBD2 (5 bases each). The CDR3 sequence is 17 residues long. V was pared by 3 bases and J by 6 bases, with 23 bases between. Germline V gene sequence: CDR1 KGHDR, CDR2 SFDVKD. In DNA form, the CDR3 reads TGTGCCACCAGTGATCCATCACTCCCGGGACGCCTCGGCGAGCAGTACTTC. The encoded protein is CATSDPSLPGRLGEQYF.

This clonotype came up a few times. The rearrangement joins TRBV20-1 to TRBJ2-5, with D possibly matching TRBD1 (5 bases). CDR1 and CDR2 (germline): DFQATT, SNEGSKA (reference sequence). This CDR3 region has 14 residues. Trimming left V 3 bases short and J 5 bases short, with 16 bases between. As DNA, the CDR3 is TGCAGTGCTAGGACCCGGCAGCCAGGGGAGACCCAGTACTTC. It encodes CSARTRQPGETQYF.

As concerns this clonotype: A much larger clone is a single base away; this may be a read error. The chain is built from TRBV5-1 and TRBJ2-1; maybe TRBD1 (5 bases). CDR3 length: 14 residues. CDR1 is SGHRS and CDR2 is YFSETQ in the germline V gene. The ends were cut back, 0 bases at V and 3 bases at J, with 7 bases in the middle. The CDR3 here is CASSLGQFYNEQFF. The CDR3 nucleotides read TGCGCCAGCAGCTTGGGACAGTTCTACAATGAGCAGTTCTTC.

V usage is TRBV4-1 and J usage is TRBJ1-6; D is possibly TRBD1 (5 bases). Per germline, CDR1 MGHRA and CDR2 YSYEKL. With 0 bases removed from V and 6 bases from J, the gap between germline ends came to 18 bases. The CDR3 has 18 amino acids. The CDR3 sequence is CASSQDGLIGGFNSPLHF. For the CDR3, the DNA is TGCGCCAGCAGCCAAGATGGCCTGATCGGGGGGTTTAATTCACCCCTCCACTTT.

This clonotype was found a few times. V is TRBV19 and J is TRBJ2-7, with 11 bases that match TRBD2. CDR3 size: 16 residues. Trimming at V came to 2 bases and at J to 2 bases, leaving 5 bases not matched to a gene. From germline, CDR1 is LNHDA and CDR2 SQIVND (reference sequence). The CDR3, as DNA: TGTGCCAGTAGTATACGCGGGACTAGCGGCACCTACGAGCAGTACTTC. This translates into CASSIRGTSGTYEQYF.

This chain uses TRBV21-1 with TRBJ2-3; the D segment call TRBD2 is taken from the table without a DNA check. TRBV21-1 has pseudogene status. The CDR3 length is 17 residues. As DNA, the CDR3 is TGTGCCAGCAGCAAACGGGCTAGCGGGATAAGATCAGATACGCAGTATTTT. Translating it yields CASSKRASGIRSDTQYF.

This clonotype was counted ten times or more. The rearrangement links TRBV5-1 to TRBJ2-1; 9 bases line up with TRBD2. The V gene end was trimmed by 4 bases and the J gene end by 4 bases; junction bases not matched to a gene: 6. Per germline, CDR1 SGHRS and CDR2 YFSETQ. This CDR3 comprises 15 residues. The CDR3 DNA reads as TGCGCCAGCAGCCTACTAGCGGGCCTATACAATGAGCAGTTCTTC. Translation: CASSLLAGLYNEQFF.

The sample holds a few counts of this clonotype. V gene TRBV5-1 combines with J gene TRBJ2-7; TRBD2 is a possible D gene (6 bases). The CDR3 is 13 amino acids. V lost 2 bases, J lost 3 bases, and 9 bases lay in between. Germline V gene data show CDR1 as SGHRS and CDR2 as YFSETQ. The CDR3 DNA reads as TGCGCCAGCAGCTTCGCGGAGGGCTACGAGCAGTACTTC. It translates to CASSFAEGYEQYF.